Below, one T cell receptor (beta chain) is given with its context. Participants were aged about 18 to 100 years from 20 to 30 US areas. This record belongs to a study of blood T cell repertoires in COVID-19. Assay: immunoSEQ multiplex PCR; the TCRdb copy retains only in-frame clones and omits some. The data show about 240,000 clones, roughly 87% seen once. The germline V gene encodes CDR1 SGHNT and CDR2 YYREEE (reference sequence). The ends lost 4 bases at V and 5 bases at J; junction bases unmatched: 11. This CDR3 is 15 amino acids long. The gene calls are TRBV5-4 and TRBJ1-2, with 7 bases that match TRBD1. The sequenced sample consisted of PBMCs or T cells enriched from blood (not recorded which). The sequence was collected from a woman aged 30 to 39 with acute COVID-19. This CDR3 is CASSMDGTADYGYTF. The CDR3 DNA reads as TGTGCCAGCAGCATGGATGGGACAGCTGATTATGGCTACACCTTC.